This T cell receptor (beta chain) came from a study of identical twins. Regarding the study as a whole: The presence of invariant MAIT and iNKT cells could partly confound analyses of zero-insertion sequences.

It was template switching that added a universal primer site, and there were unique molecular identifiers on the cDNA. Each CDR3 protein gets one entry after TCRdb re-called the 5' RACE reads with MiXCR. The sample holds over 200,000 distinct CDR3 sequences, about a tenth seen once. With respect to this clonotype: Its antigen is not identified.

The CDR3 is 18 residues long. Germline V gives CDR1 SGDLS, CDR2 YYNGEE. Germline trimming cut 0 bases from V and 4 bases from J; bases unmatched to any gene: 14. What was sequenced was memory (CD45RO+) T cells sorted from blood. The sequence derives from a woman aged 18-35 years in good health. The rearrangement joins TRBV9 to TRBJ2-5; 8 bases agree with TRBD1. The CDR3 sequence is CASSVGAGGMVEGETQYF. The CDR3 DNA reads TGTGCCAGCAGCGTAGGGGCAGGGGGCATGGTTGAAGGAGAGACCCAGTACTTC.